This is a list of T cell receptor beta chains from one sample in a study of T cells after yellow fever vaccination. TCRdb processed the 5' RACE reads anew with MiXCR; each CDR3 protein has one entry. The profile shows about 260,000 distinct CDR3 sequences, 10% to 15% of them singletons. The source was CD4+ T cells sorted from PBMCs, collected 45 days after the yellow fever booster vaccination. All receptors come from a man younger than 40 who received the YFV17D yellow fever vaccine. Each CDR3 is given with its conserved first and last residue. The order of the fields is J gene, clone size, D gene, CDR3 length, V gene, CDR3 DNA, CDR3 protein. D genes are given only for firm matches. Clone size appears in some rows only: once, few, many, or a class for an expanded clone.

TRBJ2-5,many,TRBD2,17,TRBV20-1,TGCAGTGCCCTCCCGGGGCTAGCGGGAGGAAAACAAGAGACCCAGTACTTC,CSALPGLAGGKQETQYF
TRBJ2-1,few,TRBD2,17,TRBV5-1,TGCGCCAGCAGCTCCGGGGGAGCGGGAGGCTCGCAGGATGAGCAGTTCTTC,CASSSGGAGGSQDEQFF
TRBJ1-5,NA,TRBD1,16,TRBV7-2,TGTGCCAGCAGCTTAGCGGGGACAGGTGACCGAGGGACCCAGCATTTT,CASSLAGTGDRGTQHF
TRBJ2-1,few,NA,15,TRBV29-1,TGCAGCGTTGATAGACGTTTGAGCTCCTACAATGAGCAGTTCTTC,CSVDRRLSSYNEQFF
TRBJ2-2,few,NA,15,TRBV24-1,TGTGCCACTTCCCTCCTCCCTGCTCAATCCGGGGAGCTGTTTTTT,CATSLLPAQSGELFF
TRBJ1-3,NA,NA,15,TRBV19,TGTGCCTGTACCATCCGTCGAAGCTCTGGAAACACCATATATTTT,CACTIRRSSGNTIYF
TRBJ2-5,few,TRBD1,15,TRBV5-1,TGCGCCAGCAGTTCCGGGACAGGGGCAGGAGAGACCCAGTACTTC,CASSSGTGAGETQYF
TRBJ2-7,NA,TRBD2,15,TRBV7-2,TGTGCCAGCACCTTGGGGCGGGAGGGCCGTTACGAGCAGTACTTC,CASTLGREGRYEQYF
TRBJ2-7,NA,TRBD2,14,TRBV5-1,TGCGCCAGCAGCTTGGCTCGGGGGGAGGACGAGCAGTACTTC,CASSLARGEDEQYF
TRBJ2-7,few,TRBD2,14,TRBV7-9,TGTGCCAGCAGCTTTAGCGGGAGCGACCACGAGCAGTACTTC,CASSFSGSDHEQYF
TRBJ2-2,many,NA,14,TRBV7-6,TGTGCCAGCAGCCCTGTTTTGAGAACCGGGGAGCTGTTTTTT,CASSPVLRTGELFF
TRBJ2-3,NA,NA,16,TRBV30,TGTGCCTGGAGACGACCCATCTCGTCAAGCACAGATACGCAGTATTTT,CAWRRPISSSTDTQYF
TRBJ2-3,NA,NA,16,TRBV12-5,TGTGCTAGTGGTGGGGGGCGACTAGCTCGCACAGATACGCAGTATTTT,CASGGGRLARTDTQYF
TRBJ2-2,once,NA,15,TRBV18,TGTGCCAGCTCACCAGCTAACCGGGACGCCGGGGAGCTGTTTTTT,CASSPANRDAGELFF
TRBJ1-4,many,NA,13,TRBV28,TGTGCCAGCCAACGAACAACTAATGAAAAACTGTTTTTT,CASQRTTNEKLFF
TRBJ2-7,few,NA,12,TRBV6-1,TGTGCCAGCAGTGAACGGCAAGATGAGGAGTACTTC,CASSERQDEEYF
TRBJ1-5,few,NA,14,TRBV12-3/TRBV12-4,TGTGCCAGCAGTTTATGGGGGCAGGGTTCGCCCCAGCATTTT,CASSLWGQGSPQHF
TRBJ1-4,NA,NA,14,TRBV20-1,TGCAGTGCTAGAGATCTAAGGGTGCATGAAAAACTGTTTTTT,CSARDLRVHEKLFF
TRBJ2-1,few,NA,16,TRBV12-3/TRBV12-4,TGTGCCAGCAGTTTATCGCCGGGGCCCCCCGCCAATGAGCAGTTCTTC,CASSLSPGPPANEQFF
TRBJ2-7,few,NA,14,TRBV3-1,TGTGCCAGCAGCCAAGATGTTGGCGTAGGCGAGCAGTACTTC,CASSQDVGVGEQYF
TRBJ2-1,NA,NA,15,TRBV6-5,TGTGCCAGCAGTTACAGGGAACCCACCTACAATGAGCAGTTCTTC,CASSYREPTYNEQFF
TRBJ2-1,few,NA,15,TRBV5-1,TGCGCCAGCAGCTTGGAACTAGTGGGCAACAATGAGCAGTTCTTC,CASSLELVGNNEQFF
TRBJ2-1,NA,TRBD2,18,TRBV30,TGTGCCTGGAGTACTTCGGCTAGCGGGGTTAGCTCCTACAATGAGCAGTTCTTC,CAWSTSASGVSSYNEQFF
TRBJ2-5,NA,TRBD1,16,TRBV7-2,TGTGCCAGCAGCTCCCGGGACAGGGGGCTTCGGGAGACCCAGTACTTC,CASSSRDRGLRETQYF
TRBJ1-1,NA,NA,14,TRBV7-3,TGTGCCAGCAGCTGGGGACATAAGAACACTGAAGCTTTCTTT,CASSWGHKNTEAFF
TRBJ2-1,once,TRBD2,15,TRBV29-1,TGCAGCGTTGCCGTGGCGGGAGTTTCCTACAATGAGCAGTTCTTC,CSVAVAGVSYNEQFF